The entry below gives a single T cell receptor (beta chain) sequence along with its context. What it binds is not known. This CDR3 is 14 amino acids long. V dropped 10 bases and J dropped 4 bases, with 17 bases sitting between them. Germline V gene sequence: CDR1 SNHLY, CDR2 FYNNEI. The data were taken from a study of OX40 agonist ivuxolimab in advanced cancers. The study's findings and limits: Relative to CD4+ cells, CD8+ T cells on average had more expanded clones. The antigens recognized by the expanded peripheral T cells, that is their antigen specificity, were not determined.

Sequencing used immunoSEQ multiplex PCR; TCRdb keeps in-frame clones, though not all of them. The sample lists around 110,000 clones, less than 95% occurring once. The chain uses TRBV2 and TRBJ2-1, with D perhaps TRBD1 or TRBD2 (5 bases each). This clonotype was sampled from an adult with an advanced solid tumor such as melanoma, head and neck, liver or kidney cancer. The input for sequencing was CD4+ or CD8+ T cells sorted from blood, taken in a trial of the OX40 agonist ivuxolimab. The CDR3 sequence: CATSPGAGYNEQFF. The CDR3, as DNA: TGTGCCACCTCCCCCGGGGCAGGTTACAATGAGCAGTTCTTC.